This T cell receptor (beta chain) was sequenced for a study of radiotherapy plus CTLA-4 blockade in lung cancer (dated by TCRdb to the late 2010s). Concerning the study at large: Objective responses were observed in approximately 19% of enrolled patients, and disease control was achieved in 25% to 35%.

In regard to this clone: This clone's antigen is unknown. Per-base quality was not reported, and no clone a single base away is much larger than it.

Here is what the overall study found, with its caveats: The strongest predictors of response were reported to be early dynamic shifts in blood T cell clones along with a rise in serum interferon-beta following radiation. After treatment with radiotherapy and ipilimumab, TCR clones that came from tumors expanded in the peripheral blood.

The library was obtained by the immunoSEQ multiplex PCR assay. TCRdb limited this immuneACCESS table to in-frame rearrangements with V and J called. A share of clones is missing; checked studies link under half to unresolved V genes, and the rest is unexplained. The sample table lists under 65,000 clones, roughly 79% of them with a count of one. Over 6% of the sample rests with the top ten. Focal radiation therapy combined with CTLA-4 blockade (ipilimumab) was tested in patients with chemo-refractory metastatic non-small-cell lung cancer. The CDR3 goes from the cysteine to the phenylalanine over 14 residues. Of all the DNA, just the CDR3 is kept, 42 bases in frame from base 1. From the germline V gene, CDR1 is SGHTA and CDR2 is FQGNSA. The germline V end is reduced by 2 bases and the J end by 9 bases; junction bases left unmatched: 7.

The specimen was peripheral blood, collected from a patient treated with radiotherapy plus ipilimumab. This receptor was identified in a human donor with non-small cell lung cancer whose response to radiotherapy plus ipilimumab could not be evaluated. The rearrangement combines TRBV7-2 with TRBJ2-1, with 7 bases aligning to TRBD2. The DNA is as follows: TGTGCCAGCAGCTTAAACCTAGCGGTACGTGAGCAGTTCTTC. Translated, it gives CASSLNLAVREQFF.